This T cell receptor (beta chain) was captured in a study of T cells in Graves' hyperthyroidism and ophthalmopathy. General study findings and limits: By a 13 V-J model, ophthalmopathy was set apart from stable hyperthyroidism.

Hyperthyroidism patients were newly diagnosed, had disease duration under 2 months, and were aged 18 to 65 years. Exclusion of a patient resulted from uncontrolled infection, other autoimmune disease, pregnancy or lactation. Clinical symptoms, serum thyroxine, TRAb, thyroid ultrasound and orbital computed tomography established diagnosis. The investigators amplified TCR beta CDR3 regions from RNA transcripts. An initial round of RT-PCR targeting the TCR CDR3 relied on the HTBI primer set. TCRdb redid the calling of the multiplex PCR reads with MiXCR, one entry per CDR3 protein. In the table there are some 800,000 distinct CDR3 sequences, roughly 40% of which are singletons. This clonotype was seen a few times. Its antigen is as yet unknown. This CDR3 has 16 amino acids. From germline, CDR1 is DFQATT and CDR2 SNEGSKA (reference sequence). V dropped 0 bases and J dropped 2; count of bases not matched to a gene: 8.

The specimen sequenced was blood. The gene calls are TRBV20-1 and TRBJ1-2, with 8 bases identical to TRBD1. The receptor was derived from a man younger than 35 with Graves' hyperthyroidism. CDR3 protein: CSARDSQTGANYGYTF. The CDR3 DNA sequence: TGCAGTGCTAGAGATTCTCAGACAGGGGCGAACTATGGCTACACCTTC.